The 13 T cell receptor beta chains below were found in one sample sequenced in a study of glioma-infiltrating T cells. The iRepertoire nested amplicon-rescue multiplex PCR amplified TCR alpha and beta CDR3s from RNA. TCRdb itself ran the multiplex PCR reads through MiXCR, one entry per CDR3 protein. The data show 90,000 to 100,000 distinct CDR3 sequences, roughly 40% seen once. The sequencing sample was made of glioma tissue, nonneoplastic brain tissue, or PBMCs (not recorded which). The receptors were sampled from a human donor with low-grade glioma or glioblastoma, undergoing nonglioma brain surgery, or in good health (not recorded which).

In the case of this clonotype: This may come from a read error, since a much larger clone is one base off. The chain employs TRBV29-1 and TRBJ2-1; no reliable D call. The CDR3 is 11 amino acids. Germline V CDR1 and CDR2: SQVTM, ANQGSEA. The CDR3 loop is CSVELYKEQFF. CDR3 nucleotides: TGCAGCGTTGAATTGTACAAAGAGCAGTTCTTC.

This clonotype came up many times. V gene TRBV6-2 or TRBV6-3 combines with J gene TRBJ1-5; D unclear. This CDR3 region has 15 residues. V lost 0 bases and J 2 bases, leaving 8 bases between the germline ends. Germline loops: CDR1 MNHEY, CDR2 SVGEGT. The CDR3 here is CASSYSNARNQPQHF. The DNA for the CDR3 is TGTGCCAGCAGTTACTCGAATGCCCGCAATCAGCCCCAGCATTTT.

This clonotype was observed many times. This sequence joins TRBV9 and TRBJ1-2; D not resolved. Trimming left V 7 bases short and J 8 bases short, with 12 bases between. CDR3 length equals 11 residues. From germline, CDR1 is SGDLS and CDR2 YYNGEE. This chain's CDR3 is CASAGTDGYTF. The CDR3, as DNA: TGTGCCAGCGCGGGAACGGACGGCTACACCTTC.

In regard to this clonotype: The CDR3 ends on some other residue instead of the conserved phenylalanine or tryptophan, so this is likely a read error. This sequence joins TRBV25-1 and TRBJ2-5; D uncertain. There are 13 residues in the CDR3. Germline CDR1 reads MGHDK; CDR2 reads SYGVNS. V lost 1 base and J 5 bases, leaving 8 bases between the germline ends. The CDR3 loop reads CASSEFVQETQYS. CDR3 bases: TGTGCCAGCAGTGAATTTGTTCAGGAGACCCAGTACTCC.

About this clonotype itself: A read error may produce the germline difference seen at one junction end. This chain's CDR3 is CTTSSLGTVLEGTDTQYF. CDR3 coding DNA: TGTACCACCAGCAGTCTCGGGACAGTCCTGGAAGGCACAGATACGCAGTATTTT. J is TRBJ2-3 and V is TRBV15; 7 nucleotides align to TRBD1. This CDR3 is 18 amino acids long. The germline CDR1 and CDR2 sequences are LNHNV and YYDKDF (reference sequence).

This clonotype has a count of ten or more. The V and J genes are TRBV28 and TRBJ2-7; 9 positions agree with TRBD1. The CDR3 sequence is 14 residues long. The germline V gene has CDR1 MDHEN and CDR2 SYDVKM. V was clipped by 6 bases and J by 6 bases; unmatched bases: 9. CDR3 sequence reads: CASRSTGGAGEQYF. The DNA for the CDR3 is TGTGCCAGCAGGTCCACAGGGGGCGCGGGCGAGCAGTACTTC.

This clonotype has at least ten counts. The CDR3 reads CASRSTPGRGDTQYF. CDR3 DNA: TGTGCCAGCAGGTCTACCCCCGGGAGGGGCGATACGCAGTATTTT. This rearrangement joins TRBV12-3 or TRBV12-4 to TRBJ2-3, with 8 bases that match TRBD2. V lost 6 bases to trimming and J lost 6 bases; unmatched junction nucleotides: 11. This CDR3 contains 15 residues.

About this clonotype: A much more abundant neighbour one base away suggests this may be a read error. The chain couples TRBV12-3 or TRBV12-4 to TRBJ2-7; D might be TRBD1 (6 bases). The CDR3 is made up of 13 amino acids. Trimming stripped 5 bases from V and 4 bases from J, with 12 bases between. The CDR3 is CASSPLDRYEQYF. In DNA form, the CDR3 reads TGTGCCAGCAGTCCCCTGGACAGATACGAGCAGTACTTC.

This clonotype was counted ten times or more. The genes are TRBV28 and TRBJ2-7, with D perhaps matching TRBD1 or TRBD2 (6 bases each). Germline V gene lookup returns CDR1 MDHEN and CDR2 SYDVKM. Trimming took off 6 bases at V and 4 bases at J, with 13 bases between the two ends. This CDR3 contains 13 residues. CDR3 loop: CASSPGGGYEQYF. In nucleotides, the CDR3 is TGTGCCAGCAGCCCCGGGGGCGGGTACGAGCAGTACTTC. Supplemented by reference TRBV28 and TRBJ2-7, the full variable domain reads DVKVTQSSRYLVKRTGEKVFLECVQDMDHENMFWYRQDPGLGLRLIYFSYDVKMKEKGDIPEGYSVSREKKERFSLILESASTNQTSMYLCASSPGGGYEQYFGPGTRLTVT.

This clonotype was seen many times. This chain uses TRBV20-1 with TRBJ2-3, with D unresolved. This CDR3 has 17 amino acids. Germline V gene data show CDR1 as DFQATT and CDR2 as SNEGSKA (reference sequence). V shed 0 bases and J shed 6 bases, with 22 bases lying between them. The CDR3 sequence is CSARDMVGGVSRDTQYF. Written as DNA, the CDR3 is TGCAGTGCTAGAGACATGGTGGGTGGAGTCTCGAGGGATACGCAGTATTTT.

As concerns this clonotype: This may arise from a read error, as a much more abundant clone is one base away. V gene TRBV18 combines with J gene TRBJ2-2, with D possibly being TRBD1 or TRBD2 (5 bases each). Germline values: CDR1 KGHSH, CDR2 LQKENI. The CDR3 covers 16 residues. V was trimmed by 0 bases and J by 4 bases, leaving 12 bases between them. The CDR3 DNA sequence: TGTGCCAGCTCACCACCGAAGGCAGGGAGCACCGGGGAGCTGTTTTTT. Its protein product is CASSPPKAGSTGELFF.

Many counts were recorded for this clonotype. The rearrangement uses TRBV19 and TRBJ1-5, with 8 positions matching TRBD1. V lost 5 bases and J lost 4; bases outside the gene matches: 10. The CDR3 has 16 amino acids. Germline lookup yields CDR1 LNHDA and CDR2 SQIVND (reference sequence). The CDR3 protein is CASSRNRQGRNQPQHF. The CDR3 DNA follows: TGTGCCAGTAGTCGAAATAGACAGGGGAGAAATCAGCCCCAGCATTTT.

This clonotype has ten or more counts. The chain couples TRBV20-1 to TRBJ2-7, with TRBD2 matching over 9 bases. The CDR3 is 16 residues long. Germline V CDR1 and CDR2: DFQATT, SNEGSKA (reference sequence). Trimming removed 2 bases from V and 0 bases from J; junction bases left unmatched: 8. In DNA, the CDR3 is TGCAGTGCTAGAAGTCTTAGCGGGAGTAACTCCTACGAGCAGTACTTC. Translating gives CSARSLSGSNSYEQYF.